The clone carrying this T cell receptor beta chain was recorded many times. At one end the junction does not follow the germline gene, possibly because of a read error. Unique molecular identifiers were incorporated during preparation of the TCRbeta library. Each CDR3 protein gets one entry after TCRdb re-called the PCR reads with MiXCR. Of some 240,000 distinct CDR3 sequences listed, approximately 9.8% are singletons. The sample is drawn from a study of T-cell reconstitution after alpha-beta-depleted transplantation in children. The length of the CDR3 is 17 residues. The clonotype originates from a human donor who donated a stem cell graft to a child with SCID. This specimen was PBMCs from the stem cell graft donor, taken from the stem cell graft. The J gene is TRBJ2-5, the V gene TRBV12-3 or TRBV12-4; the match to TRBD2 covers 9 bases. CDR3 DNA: TGTGCCAGCAGTCCGAACCGTCGGACTAGCGCAAGAGAGGCCCAGTACTTC. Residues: CASSPNRRTSAREAQYF.